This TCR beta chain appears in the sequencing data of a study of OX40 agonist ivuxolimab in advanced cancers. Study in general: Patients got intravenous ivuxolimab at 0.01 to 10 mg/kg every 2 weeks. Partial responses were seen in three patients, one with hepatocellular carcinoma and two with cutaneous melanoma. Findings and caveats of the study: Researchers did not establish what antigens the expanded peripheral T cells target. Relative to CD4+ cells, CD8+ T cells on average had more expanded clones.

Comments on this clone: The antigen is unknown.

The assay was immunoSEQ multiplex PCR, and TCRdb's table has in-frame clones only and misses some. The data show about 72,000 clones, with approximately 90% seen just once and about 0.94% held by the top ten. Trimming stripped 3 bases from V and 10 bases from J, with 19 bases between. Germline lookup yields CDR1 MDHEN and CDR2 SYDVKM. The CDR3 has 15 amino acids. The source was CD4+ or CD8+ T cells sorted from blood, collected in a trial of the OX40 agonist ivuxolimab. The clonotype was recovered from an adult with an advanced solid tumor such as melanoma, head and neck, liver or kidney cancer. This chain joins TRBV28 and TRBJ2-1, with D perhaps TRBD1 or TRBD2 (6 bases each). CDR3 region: CASSLGGARYGEQFF. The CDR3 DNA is TGTGCCAGCAGTTTGGGGGGCGCGAGGTATGGAGAGCAGTTCTTC.